This T cell receptor (beta chain) was documented in a study of technical replicates of blood from several donors. The germline CDR1 and CDR2 sequences are SGHAT and FQNNGV. This CDR3 is 12 amino acids long. Trimming pared 1 base from V and 8 bases from J, leaving 8 bases between. Data came from immunoSEQ multiplex PCR; TCRdb stores just in-frame clones and leaves some out. The sample yields about 97,000 clones, approximately 96% seen once. Material for sequencing was T cells isolated from PBMCs. The J gene is TRBJ1-2, the V gene TRBV11-2; no clear D gene. The sequence derives from a human donor in good health. DNA of the CDR3: TGTGCCAGCAGCTTAGGATCGGGGGGCTACACCTTC. Translation gives CASSLGSGGYTF.